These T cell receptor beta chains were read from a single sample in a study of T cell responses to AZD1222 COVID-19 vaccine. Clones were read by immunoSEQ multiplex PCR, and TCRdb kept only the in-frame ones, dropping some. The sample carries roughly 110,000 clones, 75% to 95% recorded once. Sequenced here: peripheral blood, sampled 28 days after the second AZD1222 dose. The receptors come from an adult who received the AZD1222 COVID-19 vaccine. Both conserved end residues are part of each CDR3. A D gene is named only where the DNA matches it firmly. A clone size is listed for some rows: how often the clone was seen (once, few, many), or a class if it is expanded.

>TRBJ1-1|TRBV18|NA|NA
TGTGCCAGCTCACCTGACAGAAGACCTGAAGCTTTCTTT
CASSPDRRPEAFF
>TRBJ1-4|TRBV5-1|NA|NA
TGCGCCAGCAGCTTGGCGGTTTCAACTAATGAAAAACTGTTTTTT
CASSLAVSTNEKLFF
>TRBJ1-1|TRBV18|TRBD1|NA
TGTGCCAGCTCACCACCGGACAGGGCCCAAGCTTTCTTT
CASSPPDRAQAFF
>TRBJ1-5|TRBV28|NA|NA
TGTGCCAGCAGTCCTCTAGGAGGCCGTAGCAATCAGCCCCAGCATTTT
CASSPLGGRSNQPQHF
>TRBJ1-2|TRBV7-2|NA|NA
TGTGCCAGCAGCTTAGTAGGGTGGGATGGCTACACCTTC
CASSLVGWDGYTF
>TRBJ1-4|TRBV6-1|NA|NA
TGTGCCAGCAGTGATTATGGGGCAGGGGAAAAACTGTTTTTT
CASSDYGAGEKLFF
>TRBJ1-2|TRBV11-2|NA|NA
TGTGCCAGCAGCTTAGCCCCAGCCTATGGCTACACCTTC
CASSLAPAYGYTF
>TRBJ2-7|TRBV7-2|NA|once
TGTGCCAGCAGCTTAGGAGTGGTCTACGAGCAGTACTTC
CASSLGVVYEQYF
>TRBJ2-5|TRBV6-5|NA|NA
TGTGCCAGCAGTTTGGAATCAACAGGTAGAGAGACCCAGTACTTC
CASSLESTGRETQYF
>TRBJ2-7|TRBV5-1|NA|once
TGCGCCAGCAGCTTGGTACCGTCCGGAGGCGAGCAGTACTTC
CASSLVPSGGEQYF
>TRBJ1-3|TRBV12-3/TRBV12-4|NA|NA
TGTGCCAGCAGTTCCGGGACAATCTTCACCATATATTTT
CASSSGTIFTIYF
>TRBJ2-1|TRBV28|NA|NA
TGTGCCAGCAGTCCATTTGGAGGGGCTTACAATGAGCAGTTCTTC
CASSPFGGAYNEQFF
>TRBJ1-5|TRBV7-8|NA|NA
TGTGCCAGCAGCGACGGACAGAATCAGCCCCAGCATTTT
CASSDGQNQPQHF
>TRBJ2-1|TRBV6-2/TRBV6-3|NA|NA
TGTGCCAGCAGTTGGGCGCCCCACAATGAGCAGTTCTTC
CASSWAPHNEQFF
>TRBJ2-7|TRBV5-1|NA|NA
TGCGCCAGCAGCTTGGTATCCGGCGGATACTACGAGCAGTACTTC
CASSLVSGGYYEQYF
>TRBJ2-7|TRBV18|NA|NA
TGTGCCAGCTCACTGCTCGCTCCGAACTACGAGCAGTACTTC
CASSLLAPNYEQYF